The next 27 T cell receptor beta chains were all read from a single sample in a study of T cell clonotyping in hematopoietic cell transplantation. The time point is: recipient sample about 28 days before transplant, after cytoreduction. Assay used: immunoSEQ multiplex PCR; TCRdb lists only in-frame clones, some missing. The table has roughly 49,000 clones, around 86% seen once. The sequences come from peripheral blood mononuclear cells, collected before stem cell transplant. These receptors were taken from a man in his 60s with biphenotypic leukemia. Some clones in this sample may be carry-over from other donors' samples.

The chain has TRBV5-1 and TRBJ1-4; D remains unclear. With 0 bases removed from V and 8 bases from J, the gap between germline ends came to 5 bases. CDR3 length: 12 residues. Germline V gene data show CDR1 as SGHRS and CDR2 as YFSETQ. The CDR3 here is CASSLDQEKLFF. CDR3 coding DNA: TGCGCCAGCAGCTTGGACCAAGAAAAACTGTTTTTT.

With respect to this clone: The CDR3 end shows no conserved phenylalanine or tryptophan, and so a read error is likely. The V gene is TRBV7-6, the J gene TRBJ1-1, with 7 positions matching TRBD1. The CDR3 covers 17 residues. Germline CDR1 and CDR2: SGHVS and FNYEAQ. V gave up 0 bases and J gave up 0 bases; unmatched junction bases: 7. DNA for the CDR3: TGTGCCAGCAGCTTAGCCGGGACAGCCTACATGAACACTGAAGCTTTCCTT. Its translation: CASSLAGTAYMNTEAFL.

The rearrangement uses TRBV5-1 and TRBJ2-3, with 9 bases matching TRBD2. CDR3 length equals 14 residues. J lost 5 bases, V lost 0 bases, and 1 base had no gene match. Germline V gives CDR1 SGHRS, CDR2 YFSETQ. The CDR3, as DNA: TGCGCCAGCAGCTTGGGAGCGGGAGGAGATACGCAGTATTTT. As protein: CASSLGAGGDTQYF. Supplemented by reference TRBV5-1 and TRBJ2-3, the full variable domain reads KAGVTQTPRYLIKTRGQQVTLSCSPISGHRSVSWYQQTPGQGLQFLFEYFSETQRNKGNFPGRFSGRQFSNSRSEMNVSTLELGDSALYLCASSLGAGGDTQYFGPGTRLTVL.

The chain is built from TRBV30 and TRBJ2-7; 10 bases are a match to TRBD2. The CDR3 consists of 16 residues. Germline CDR1 GTSNPN, CDR2 SVGIG (reference sequence). Trimming cost V 0 bases and J 1 base; bases outside gene matches: 6. CDR3 DNA: TGTGCCTGGAGTGTACCTAGCGGGAGCATGTCCTACGAGCAGTACTTC. Translation gives CAWSVPSGSMSYEQYF.

The V gene is TRBV4-1, the J gene TRBJ1-1; D is unclear. CDR1 is MGHRA and CDR2 is YSYEKL in the germline V gene. CDR3 length: 14 residues. The V end was cut by 1 base, the J end by 6 bases, with 12 bases between. This chain's CDR3 is CASSQGERKSEAFF. The CDR3 bases are TGCGCCAGCAGCCAAGGGGAACGAAAGTCTGAAGCTTTCTTT.

As regards this clone: The germline gene is not matched at one end of the junction; a read error may be the cause. The rearrangement uses TRBV7-7 and TRBJ2-5; 7 bases map to TRBD2. Germline-derived CDR1 and CDR2 are SSHAT and FNYEAQ (reference sequence). The length of the CDR3 is 16 residues. For the CDR3, the DNA is TGTGCTAGCAGCTTAGGATCGGGAGGTGGCCAAGAGACCCAGTACTTC. It is translated as CASSLGSGGGQETQYF.

This clone occurred a few times. The rearrangement joins TRBV10-3 to TRBJ1-1; tentatively, D is TRBD1 (6 bases). Germline values: CDR1 ENHRY, CDR2 SYGVKD. The CDR3 has 12 residues. V was cut by 6 bases and J by 8 bases, with 13 bases left in between. CDR3 residues: CAISDPGQEAFF. DNA for the CDR3: TGTGCCATCAGCGACCCCGGACAGGAAGCTTTCTTT.

This clone showed up just once. In DNA form, the CDR3 reads TGTGCCAGCAGCGTAGATTATCTGTCTTACGAGCAGTACTTC. Translating it yields CASSVDYLSYEQYF. V is TRBV9 and J is TRBJ2-7; D is unresolved. Germline V gene data show CDR1 as SGDLS and CDR2 as YYNGEE. This CDR3 has 14 residues. The V and J ends lost 0 bases and 4 bases respectively, with 11 bases between them.

CDR3 amino acids: CASSLESGTNYGYTF. CDR3 DNA sequence: TGCGCCAGCAGCTTGGAATCCGGAACTAACTATGGCTACACCTTC. V is TRBV5-1 and J is TRBJ1-2; D uncertain. CDR1 is SGHRS and CDR2 is YFSETQ in the germline V gene. Between the trimmed V and J ends, which lost 0 bases and 0 bases, there was a span of 9 bases. The CDR3 runs 15 residues.

This chain connects TRBV29-1 to TRBJ1-1; 7 bases align to TRBD1. V trimming: 5 bases; J trimming: 6 bases; junction bases outside the gene matches: 6. Per germline, CDR1 SQVTM and CDR2 ANQGSEA. The CDR3 consists of 12 residues. CDR3 in DNA: TGCAGCGTTAGACAGGGTCGGGCTGAAGCTTTCTTT. Its translation is CSVRQGRAEAFF.

This chain connects TRBV7-3 to TRBJ2-3, with TRBD2 matching over 9 bases. Germline assignment: CDR1 SGHTA and CDR2 FQGTGA. The CDR3 length is 16 residues. Trimming took 5 bases from V and 5 from J; bases not matched to a gene: 11. CDR3 DNA sequence: TGTGCCAGCAGCCCCTCTAGCGGGGTTTCAGGAGATACGCAGTATTTT. Its protein product is CASSPSSGVSGDTQYF.

This chain links TRBV28 with TRBJ1-1; D gene unclear. The CDR3 is 16 residues long. From germline, CDR1 is MDHEN and CDR2 SYDVKM. Trimming took off 9 bases at V and 1 base at J, with 21 bases between the two ends. The CDR3 bases are TGTGCCAGTCGGAGGGAGTCCACCCCCGAGAACACTGAAGCTTTCTTT. The encoded protein is CASRRESTPENTEAFF.

The chain uses TRBV7-3 and TRBJ1-4, with D maybe TRBD1 (6 bases). This CDR3 comprises 18 residues. Germline values: CDR1 SGHTA, CDR2 FQGTGA. The V end was cut by 0 bases, the J end by 6 bases, with 20 bases between. The CDR3 region has the DNA TGTGCCAGCAGCTTAACCCCCATCGCCCGGGAGGGGGATGAAAAACTGTTTTTT. Translating gives CASSLTPIAREGDEKLFF.

This clone occurred once. This chain connects TRBV5-1 to TRBJ2-1; D might be TRBD1 (5 bases). The germline V gene has CDR1 SGHRS and CDR2 YFSETQ. V was trimmed by 5 bases and J by 5 bases, leaving 11 bases between them. The CDR3 is made up of 13 amino acids. CDR3 in amino acids: CASSPQGDNEQFF. In nucleotides, the CDR3 is TGCGCCAGCAGTCCCCAGGGCGACAATGAGCAGTTCTTC.

This chain connects TRBV19 to TRBJ1-4; perhaps TRBD1 as D (6 bases). The CDR3 is 13 amino acids. Trimming removed 5 bases from V and 4 bases from J, with 8 bases in between. CDR1 and CDR2 from the germline V gene are LNHDA and SQIVND (reference sequence). The CDR3 bases are TGTGCCAGTAGTGGACAGATTAATGAAAAACTGTTTTTT. It is translated as CASSGQINEKLFF.

The chain joins TRBV11-1 to TRBJ1-1, with D perhaps TRBD1 (6 bases). Germline-derived CDR1 and CDR2 are SGHAT and FQDESV (reference sequence). The CDR3 is 16 residues long. Trimming removed 5 bases from V and 1 base from J, with 17 bases in between. The CDR3 sequence is CASSRQPGAANTEAFF. Written as DNA, the CDR3 is TGTGCCAGCAGCCGCCAACCGGGGGCAGCGAACACTGAAGCTTTCTTT.

This sequence joins TRBV9 and TRBJ2-1; tentatively, D is TRBD1 or TRBD2 (5 bases each). CDR1 and CDR2 from the germline V gene are SGDLS and YYNGEE. V was cut by 4 bases and J by 1 base, with 15 bases left in between. The CDR3 contains 16 residues. CDR3 coding DNA: TGTGCCAGCAGCAGGGGCGGGTGGTCGTCCTACAATGAGCAGTTCTTC. This gives the protein CASSRGGWSSYNEQFF.

This rearrangement joins TRBV28 to TRBJ2-1; unclear D gene. The germline CDR1 and CDR2 sequences are MDHEN and SYDVKM. V lost 3 bases and J lost 9, with 6 bases in between. CDR3 length: 11 residues. This chain's CDR3 is CASSFMGEQFF. Written as DNA, the CDR3 is TGTGCCAGCAGTTTTATGGGTGAGCAGTTCTTC. The whole variable domain, remainder taken from reference TRBV28 and TRBJ2-1, is DVKVTQSSRYLVKRTGEKVFLECVQDMDHENMFWYRQDPGLGLRLIYFSYDVKMKEKGDIPEGYSVSREKKERFSLILESASTNQTSMYLCASSFMGEQFFGPGTRLTVL.

The chain joins TRBV28 to TRBJ2-7; D gene uncertain. The V gene's germline CDR1 is MDHEN and CDR2 SYDVKM. Trimming shortened V by 5 bases and J by 9 bases, and 14 bases separated the two germline ends. This CDR3 is built from 12 residues. The CDR3 bases are TGTGCCAGCAGTGCCTCCAGATGGGGGCAGTACTTC. Its protein product is CASSASRWGQYF. Full variable domain (outside the CDR3, taken from reference TRBV28 and TRBJ2-7): DVKVTQSSRYLVKRTGEKVFLECVQDMDHENMFWYRQDPGLGLRLIYFSYDVKMKEKGDIPEGYSVSREKKERFSLILESASTNQTSMYLCASSASRWGQYFGPGTRLTVT.

J is TRBJ1-3 and V is TRBV5-1, with 7 bases that match TRBD1. CDR3 length: 15 residues. The trim removed 4 bases at V and 0 bases at J, leaving 4 bases unmatched. CDR1 SGHRS and CDR2 YFSETQ come from the germline V gene. Here the CDR3 reads CASSQDRISGNTIYF. The CDR3, as DNA: TGCGCCAGCAGCCAGGACAGGATCTCTGGAAACACCATATATTTT.

This clone was counted once. The chain uses TRBV27 and TRBJ2-3; 8 bases are a match to TRBD2. V dropped 6 bases and J dropped 1; count of bases not matched to a gene: 12. Germline CDR1 and CDR2: MNHEY and SMNVEV (reference sequence). The CDR3 runs 17 residues. The CDR3, as DNA: TGTGCCAGCAGCCCTGATAATAGCGGGATCGGCACAGATACGCAGTATTTT. This sequence encodes CASSPDNSGIGTDTQYF.

V usage is TRBV30 and J usage is TRBJ1-1, with D unresolved. Trimming removed 6 bases from V and 0 bases from J, with 14 bases in between. This CDR3 has 14 residues. Germline V gene sequence: CDR1 GTSNPN, CDR2 SVGIG (reference sequence). CDR3 loop: CACLLDTMNTEAFF. CDR3 bases: TGTGCCTGTTTGCTAGACACGATGAACACTGAAGCTTTCTTT.

The V call is TRBV13, the J call TRBJ2-5; a possible D gene is TRBD2 (5 bases). The J call is doubtful: the DNA matches TRBJ2-7 better. The CDR3 runs 13 residues. In germline, CDR1 is PRHDT, CDR2 FYEKMQ (reference sequence). The CDR3 is CASSQGLTYEQYF. CDR3 DNA sequence: TGTGCCAGCAGCCAAGGACTTACCTACGAGCAGTACTTC.

The J gene is TRBJ1-1, the V gene TRBV28; a possible D gene is TRBD1 (5 bases). The V gene lost 5 bases and the J gene lost 2 bases, with 12 bases spanning the gap. The CDR3 length is 14 residues. Germline loops: CDR1 MDHEN, CDR2 SYDVKM. The CDR3 loop is CASSLVDRNTEAFF. The CDR3 DNA sequence: TGTGCCAGCAGTCTCGTCGACAGAAACACTGAAGCTTTCTTT. Based on the CDR3 plus reference TRBV28 and TRBJ1-1, the full variable domain is DVKVTQSSRYLVKRTGEKVFLECVQDMDHENMFWYRQDPGLGLRLIYFSYDVKMKEKGDIPEGYSVSREKKERFSLILESASTNQTSMYLCASSLVDRNTEAFFGQGTRLTVV.

This clone was detected only once. The chain employs TRBV7-2 and TRBJ2-2, with TRBD2 as a possible D gene (6 bases). Germline lookup yields CDR1 SGHTA and CDR2 FQGNSA. The CDR3 is 15 residues long. The V end lost 6 bases, the J end lost 1 base, and 12 bases lay between the germline ends. The chain's CDR3 is CASSLSGMNTGELFF. In nucleotides, the CDR3 is TGTGCCAGCAGTCTTAGCGGAATGAACACCGGGGAGCTGTTTTTT.

The chain has TRBV5-1 and TRBJ2-5; D may match TRBD1 or TRBD2 (5 bases each). The germline V gene has CDR1 SGHRS and CDR2 YFSETQ. The CDR3 contains 14 residues. The V end was cut by 0 bases, the J end by 5 bases, with 11 bases between. CDR3 loop: CASSLAVGVETQYF. Written as DNA, the CDR3 is TGCGCCAGCAGCTTGGCCGTGGGGGTCGAGACCCAGTACTTC.

V and J are TRBV10-2 and TRBJ1-5; D remains unclear. This CDR3 spans 16 amino acids. Germline CDR1 WSHSY, CDR2 SAAADI. V was pared by 6 bases and J by 0 bases, with 15 bases between. CDR3 region: CASSRRNGYSNQPQHF. The CDR3 DNA follows: TGCGCCAGCAGCCGAAGGAACGGATATAGCAATCAGCCCCAGCATTTT.